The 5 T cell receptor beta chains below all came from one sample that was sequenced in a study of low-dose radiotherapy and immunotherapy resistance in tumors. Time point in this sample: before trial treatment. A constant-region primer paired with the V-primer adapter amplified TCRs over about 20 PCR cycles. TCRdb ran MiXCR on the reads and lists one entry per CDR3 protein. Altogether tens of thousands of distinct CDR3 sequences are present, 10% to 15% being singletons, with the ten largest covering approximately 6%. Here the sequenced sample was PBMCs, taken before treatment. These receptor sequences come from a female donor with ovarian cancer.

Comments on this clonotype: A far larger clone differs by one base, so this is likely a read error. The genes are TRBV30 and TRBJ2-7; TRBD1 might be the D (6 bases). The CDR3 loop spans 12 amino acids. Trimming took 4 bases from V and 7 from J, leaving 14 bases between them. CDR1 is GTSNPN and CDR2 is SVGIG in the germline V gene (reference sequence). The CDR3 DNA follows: TGTGCCTGGAAGGGGGATCACAATGAGCAGTACTTC. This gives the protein CAWKGDHNEQYF.

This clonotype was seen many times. The CDR3 is CASGPDRSNTEAFF. The CDR3 DNA is TGTGCTAGTGGTCCCGACAGGTCGAACACTGAAGCTTTCTTT. This chain connects TRBV12-5 to TRBJ1-1, with D perhaps TRBD1 (6 bases). The CDR3 spans 14 residues. Germline V gives CDR1 LGHNT, CDR2 FRNRAP. V lost 5 bases and J lost 1, with 11 bases in between. Using reference TRBV12-5 and TRBJ1-1 for the parts outside the CDR3, the full variable domain is DARVTQTPRHKVTEMGQEVTMRCQPILGHNTVFWYRQTMMQGLELLAYFRNRAPLDDSGMPKDRFSAEMPDATLATLKIQPSEPRDSAVYFCASGPDRSNTEAFFGQGTRLTVV.

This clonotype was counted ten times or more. The CDR3 coding sequence is TGTGCCACCAAGGAGTCACTAGCGGGCACAGATACGCAGTATTTT. It specifies CATKESLAGTDTQYF. This chain connects TRBV19 to TRBJ2-3; 8 nucleotides align to TRBD2. The CDR3 has 15 amino acids. Germline lookup yields CDR1 LNHDA and CDR2 SQIVND (reference sequence). V gave up 10 bases and J gave up 1 base; unmatched junction bases: 10.

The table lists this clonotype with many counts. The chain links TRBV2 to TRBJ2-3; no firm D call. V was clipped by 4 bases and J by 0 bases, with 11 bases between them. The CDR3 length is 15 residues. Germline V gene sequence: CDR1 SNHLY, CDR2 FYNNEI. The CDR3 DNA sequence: TGTGCCAGCAGTGTGCGGCCCCCTAGCACAGATACGCAGTATTTT. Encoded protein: CASSVRPPSTDTQYF.

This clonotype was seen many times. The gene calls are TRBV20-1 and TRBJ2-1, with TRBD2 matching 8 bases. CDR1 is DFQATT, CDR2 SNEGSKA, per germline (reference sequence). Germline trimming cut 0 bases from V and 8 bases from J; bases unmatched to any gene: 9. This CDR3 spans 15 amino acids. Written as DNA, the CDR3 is TGCAGTGCTAGAGATCCAAGCGGGAGCGGGGATGAGCAGTTCTTC. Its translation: CSARDPSGSGDEQFF.